The clone carrying this T cell receptor (beta chain) was detected only a few times. V gave up 5 bases and J gave up 3 bases; unmatched junction bases: 10. This CDR3 comprises 16 residues. Germline values: CDR1 SGHAT, CDR2 FQNNGV. The data are from a study of T cells in Graves' hyperthyroidism and ophthalmopathy. TCR beta CDR3 sequences were amplified from RNA transcripts. Using the HTBI primer set, a first-round RT-PCR was run on the TCR CDR3. TCRdb used MiXCR to reprocess the multiplex PCR reads, holding one entry per CDR3 protein. The table lists fewer than 750,000 distinct CDR3 sequences, 14% of them singletons.

The chain employs TRBV11-2 and TRBJ2-1, with TRBD2 identical over 7 bases. The sequence was obtained from a woman in her forties or fifties with Graves' ophthalmopathy. Sequencing was carried out using blood. The CDR3 sequence: CASSQDPSGYYNEQFF. In DNA, the CDR3 is TGTGCCAGCAGCCAAGATCCTAGCGGATACTACAATGAGCAGTTCTTC. The variable domain in full, with the rest retrieved from reference TRBV11-2 and TRBJ2-1, is EAGVAQSPRYKIIEKRQSVAFWCNPISGHATLYWYQQILGQGPKLLIQFQNNGVVDDSQLPKDRFSAERLKGVDSTLKIQPAKLEDSAVYLCASSQDPSGYYNEQFFGPGTRLTVL.